This section outlines one T cell receptor beta chain sequence together with its context. The data were obtained in a study of blood T cell repertoires in COVID-19. Study-wide context: Donors in the United States, Italy and Spain gave samples during acute or convalescent COVID-19. The analysed material was cDNA or gDNA that came from T cells, B-cell-depleted T cells, or PBMCs.

Original analysis: Using reference gene primer amplification, nucleated cell counts were estimated. Sequenced by immunoSEQ multiplex PCR; TCRdb stores in-frame clones only, minus some. V, J and clone size are taken as reported in that table, and D and trimming were inferred from the DNA itself. Of roughly 50,000 clones listed, around 80% are singletons. The receptor comes from an older man with acute or convalescent COVID-19. Specimen: peripheral blood.

The CDR3 spells CASSLVQHTTNEKLFF. The CDR3 DNA follows: TGCGCCAGCAGCTTGGTACAGCACACAACTAATGAAAAACTGTTTTTT. The chain combines TRBV5-1 with TRBJ1-4; D is unclear. Germline values: CDR1 SGHRS, CDR2 YFSETQ. This CDR3 contains 16 residues. V lost 0 bases to trimming and J lost 0 bases, with 9 bases between them.